This T cell receptor beta chain was observed in a study of cytomegalovirus exposure and HLA in healthy donors. At the level of the study: As an earlier analysis found, 150 million to 200 million T cells yielded approximately 100 million unique TCR beta sequences.

Points from the study as a whole: Sequencing had likely introduced a cluster of highly shared sequence variants as an artifact.

V shed 7 bases and J 3 bases; nucleotides not matched to a gene: 6. CDR1 and CDR2 from the germline V gene are MNHNY and SVGAGI (reference sequence). The CDR3 sequence is 13 residues long. The PCR employed 60 Vbeta primers together with 13 Jbeta primers. Profiling relied on immunoSEQ multiplex PCR, and the TCRdb table lists in-frame clones only, not all of them. The table records fewer than 130,000 clones, 55% to 75% of them present only once. About this clone: No antigen is known for it.

The sequencing sample was made of PBMCs. The rearrangement joins TRBV6-6 to TRBJ2-7, with TRBD1 matching 7 bases. The TCR comes from a man aged 30 to 45 in good health and CMV-seropositive. The CDR3 DNA reads as TGTGCCAGCAAGGGACAGCGTGTCTACGAGCAGTACTTC. As protein: CASKGQRVYEQYF.